This T cell receptor (beta chain) was sequenced during a study of cytomegalovirus exposure and HLA in healthy donors (dated by TCRdb to 2016 to 2017). For the wider study: An earlier analysis of some 550 of the donors reported 276 Gb of sequence data and 117 million unique TCR beta sequences from 150 million to 200 million T cells. Of the roughly 400 genotyped donors, about 80% fell in the genetic ancestry cluster associated with self-reported Caucasian donors. A later genetic analysis used genome-wide SNP genotypes for about three fifths of the roughly 700 donors, treating that subset as a discovery cohort. Typing coverage varied by locus: about 629-640 donors for A, B, C, DRB1 and DQB1; approximately 560 for DQA1; around 610 for DPA1; 450 to 480 for DPB1. An early release that covered several hundred HLA-typed donors contained 300 to 350 gigabases of sequencing data and 70 million to 100 million unique TCR sequences. The study combined high-throughput TCR immunosequencing, statistical association of individual TCRs with disease status, and machine learning to predict cytomegalovirus infection status. A later analysis re-examined previously published TCR beta repertoires from just over 650 donors and added high-resolution HLA genotyping to investigate patterns of TCR occurrence. The aim of the study was to test whether cataloging public T cell receptors could identify signatures of past pathogen exposure. Among about 370 genotyped donors of the cohort, an average of approximately 220,000 unique TCR beta nucleotide sequences was sequenced per donor, of which approximately 18% were non-productive. Roughly 5 DR-DQ haplotypes were treated as single units for association and clustering because of strong linkage in the cohort. HLA typing covered class I and class II loci at four-digit resolution. All discovery cohort repertoires had been generated on a single sequencing platform. The study used immunosequencing to profile the T cell repertoires of several hundred subjects and linked those repertoires to cytomegalovirus serostatus. A separate validation cohort of 90 to 150 different subjects was used in addition to the roughly 700-subject first cohort. An earlier analysis of around 540 of the donors applied high-throughput TCR beta sequencing to assess whether each TCR beta V gene segment acted as functional or pseudogenic. Donor age, sex, ethnicity and CMV serostatus were compiled together with the repertoire data. Rather than drawing on any new phenotypic data, the later analysis identified candidate immune exposures from TCR beta sequences and the way those sequences occurred across donors.

The cohort was made up of about 610 healthy bone marrow donors. All cohort members were sampled while nominally healthy, although unrecorded immune exposures were likely present. The donor was CMV seronegative and belonged to the group of roughly 330 seronegative cohort members. Each donor provided a peripheral blood sample, and peripheral blood mononuclear cells were used for TCR beta sequencing. The Qiagen DNeasy Blood Extraction Kit was used to extract genomic DNA from the blood cell samples. Deletion took 5 bases off V and 5 bases off J, with a span of 21 bases between the germline ends. CDR3 length: 16 amino acids, cysteine to phenylalanine. The kept DNA is CDR3 alone, 48 bases in frame from the first base. CDR1 and CDR2 are read off the germline V gene (reference sequence) as LNHDA and SQIVND. Receptor libraries were prepared by the immunoSEQ multiplex PCR assay. For the multiplex PCR, a mixture combining 60 forward primers for TCR Vbeta segments and 13 reverse primers for TCR Jbeta segments was used. A multiplex PCR assay on genomic DNA amplified the CDR3 region of rearranged TCR beta genes. Amplified TCR beta libraries were sequenced as 87-base-pair reads on the Illumina HiSeq System. From the authors' description of their analysis: Across the 640 or so repertoires, a later analysis counted 78 million or so unique TCR beta chains, approximately 12 million of which were shared by at least two donors. Raw reads were error-corrected and collapsed into unique sequences with a nearest-neighbor algorithm that merged closely related sequences to remove PCR and sequencing errors. CDR3 sequences were aligned to IMGT reference sequences to assign V, D and J gene segments. For a sequence to be retained, a match of at least six nucleotides was required to both a V gene segment and a J gene segment. A rearrangement was called productive if the CDR3 had no stop codons and remained in frame with V and J, and every other rearrangement was called non-productive. CDR3 was defined according to IMGT convention as the region running from the second conserved V-encoded cysteine to the conserved J-encoded phenylalanine. In an earlier analysis of more than 550 of the donors, sequences lacking an unambiguous match to a single V gene segment were excluded. In an earlier analysis of about 590 of the donors, a V segment was called functional when productive rearrangements were above 56.7%, and segregating when the standard deviation between donors exceeded 5%. A statistical classification framework was built to diagnose cytomegalovirus status from the catalog of TCR beta chain sequences. A later analysis assigned V and J genes by comparing TCR nucleotide sequences with IMGT/GENE-DB human TR gene sequences. A later analysis assigned CDR3 sequences and most-parsimonious VDJ recombination scenarios with the TCRdist pipeline. A later analysis defined each TCR beta chain by its CDR3 amino acid sequence plus V-gene family, and excluded reads lacking a unique V-gene family. A later analysis removed roughly 590 highly shared, low-generation-probability nucleotide sequences to deal with suspected cross-contamination and a sequencing artifact. For each public chain, a later analysis derived a clonal expansion index from normalized ranks of inferred template counts within each repertoire. In a later analysis, generation probabilities were computed using a VDJ recombination model fitted to out-of-frame rearrangements, and the results were checked against IGoR. A later analysis scored TCR-TCR, TCR-HLA and TCR-CMV co-occurrence with hypergeometric tests, applying a repertoire-size bias correction to TCR pairs. A later analysis estimated false discovery rates by permuting HLA or CMV assignments 20 times. In a later analysis, co-occurring TCRs were grouped using DBSCAN, with TCRdist sequence similarity added in when clustering inside HLA-allele-positive subsets. For co-occurrence clustering, repertoires with fewer than 30,000 or more than 120,000 public chains were excluded, along with roughly five repertoires with anomalous nucleotide sharing. The clones in this table, taken by TCRdb from immuneACCESS, are in-frame only. Not every clone is retained; where verified, under half of the shortfall comes from an unresolved V gene, and the cause of the rest is unknown. That table furnishes V, J and clone size, whereas the DNA furnished D and trimming. The sample table records under 200,000 clones; roughly 80% of these occur just once. Together, the top ten hold 0.7% to 0.95% of the sample.

The investigation overall reported the following: Compared with equally common non-associated chains, HLA-associated TCR beta chains in a later analysis were more clonally expanded and had lower generation probabilities. According to a later analysis, parvovirus B19, influenza, CMV and Epstein-Barr virus appeared linked to several top co-occurrence clusters. Across donors, most TCR sequences were observed very rarely, whereas some public TCRs were present in many individuals. A later analysis found that TCR association rates varied across HLA loci, with DRB1 alleles showing the most associated TCRs and HLA-C alleles the fewest. In this cohort, only TCR beta chains were sequenced, and detectable features were limited by the absence of alpha or paired-chain data. Because the 87-base-pair reads could not distinguish some IMGT-functional V segments, including TRBV6-2 and TRBV6-3, those segments were excluded. Linkage disequilibrium might explain the correlated functional status among segregating V segments, but an unknown experimental factor could not be ruled out. HLA typing was unavailable for some donors at each locus, so association tests used only the typed subset. Three of the identified cytomegalovirus-associated TCR beta chains were confirmed in vitro to be specific for cytomegalovirus antigens. The authors suggested that the approach could potentially be extended to other disease states and immunological phenotypes. An association between a missense DCLRE1C variant and V-gene and J-gene trimming of TCR beta chains was found in a later genetic analysis and replicated in an independent cohort. Compared with the approximately 670-donor mean, donors in an Asian-associated ancestry cluster had fewer N-insertions in productive TCRs, according to a later genetic analysis. A cluster of highly shared sequence variants was judged likely to be a technical artifact of the sequencing pipeline. Around 16 rarely observed V segments, including chromosome 9 orphons, were excluded from the earlier analysis of some 590 of the donors because counts were too low. A further reported finding was that TCR beta sequences accurately predicted the HLA-A and HLA-B alleles for most subjects in the first cohort. When HLA alleles, especially DR and DQ, strongly co-occurred, attributing TCR associations to individual alleles was difficult. In an earlier analysis of more than 500 of the donors, most TCR beta V segments appeared in productive rearrangements about 87% or about 30% of the time, broadly matching IMGT annotations. The study listed 150 to 200 TCR beta chains as associated with cytomegalovirus. Cytomegalovirus status was reported to be diagnosed by the classifier with high specificity and sensitivity in both the original and validation cohorts. The presence/absence analyses assumed that sequencing depth was roughly uniform across donors, and that assumption may not be true. At a false discovery rate of 0.05, a later analysis linked 16,951 TCR beta sequences to specific HLA alleles. CMV serostatus was the only immune exposure information available for the cohort. According to a later analysis, most CMV-associated TCR beta chains appeared to be HLA-restricted, and the HLA associations seemed to be driven largely by CMV exposure.

Points on this clone: No cognate antigen has been identified for it. The input lacks base qualities; no much larger clone sits a single base away.

Sequences were obtained from PBMCs. Here the chain combines TRBV19 and TRBJ2-5, and TRBD2 may be the D gene, going by 9 matching bases. The sequence was obtained from a woman aged 18-29 years in good health and CMV-seronegative. The CDR3 region has the sequence CASSLQGAGGMETQYF. The DNA sequence is given as TGTGCCAGTAGTCTTCAGGGGGCGGGAGGGATGGAGACCCAGTACTTC.